This T cell receptor beta chain was observed in a study of immune evolution from preneoplasia to lung adenocarcinoma. Study-level findings and limits: Normal lung had highest clonality; later lesions appeared denser, more diverse. Top clone share appeared to fall from AAH through AIS, MIA, adenocarcinoma.

Worth noting for this clone: The antigen remains unidentified.

The CDR3 loop spans 14 amino acids. From germline, CDR1 is SGHRS and CDR2 YFSETQ. V lost 0 bases and J lost 2, with 8 bases in between. The method was immunoSEQ multiplex PCR; TCRdb's version includes in-frame clones alone and lacks a portion of them. Among 6,000 to 8,000 clones listed, roughly 80% were seen once. Patient tissue came from resections in Japan or China, 2014–2017. H&E slides confirmed each diagnosis, reviewed by two pathologists independently. The sequenced sample was FFPE adjacent normal lung tissue. This sequence was found in a person aged 70 to 85 with lung adenocarcinoma. The rearrangement links TRBV5-1 to TRBJ1-1; unclear D gene. DNA for the CDR3: TGCGCCAGCAGCTTGGGACGGTACAACACTGAAGCTTTCTTT. It yields the protein CASSLGRYNTEAFF.